Below are 21 T cell receptor beta chains sequenced from a single sample in a study of vaccination effects on CD4 cells after COVID-19. These receptors' antigens are unknown. Profiling relied on immunoSEQ multiplex PCR, and the TCRdb table lists in-frame clones only, not all of them. The sample includes about 53,000 clones, 70% to 80% seen only once; the top ten take under 3.5%. After less than twelve days in culture, the CD4+ T cells were isolated. The material was CD4+ T cells from PBMCs cultured without peptide, obtained before COVID-19 vaccination. These receptors were collected from a human donor who received a COVID-19 vaccine.

The chain recombines TRBV6-1 with TRBJ1-1; D remains ambiguous. Germline V gene data show CDR1 as MNHNS and CDR2 as SASEGT. This CDR3 comprises 16 residues. Trimming left V 1 base short and J 1 base short, with 13 bases between. CDR3 DNA: TGTGCCAGCAGTGAAGGGCTCGGGGTTCCGAACACTGAAGCTTTCTTT. This sequence encodes CASSEGLGVPNTEAFF.

CDR3 nucleotide sequence: TGTGCCAGCAGCTTTTCACCCGGGACGGTGAGCAATCAGCCCCAGCATTTT. Its translation is CASSFSPGTVSNQPQHF. The chain joins TRBV5-5 to TRBJ1-5; tentatively, D is TRBD1 (5 bases). CDR3 length equals 17 residues. Germline assignment: CDR1 SGHKS and CDR2 YYEKEE (reference sequence). Trimming pared 2 bases from V and 1 base from J, leaving 16 bases between.

This chain connects TRBV6-2 or TRBV6-3 to TRBJ2-1; 12 bases are a match to TRBD1. Germline V CDR1 and CDR2: MNHEY, SVGEGT. J was trimmed by 8 bases and V by 2 bases; bases with no gene match: 7. CDR3 length: 16 residues. CDR3 DNA sequence: TGTGCCAGCAGTTACGGGACAGGGGGCGCATGGTATGAGCAGTTCTTC. It translates to CASSYGTGGAWYEQFF.

V gene TRBV7-9 combines with J gene TRBJ2-1; D tentatively reads TRBD1 or TRBD2 (6 bases each). The CDR3 has 15 amino acids. The germline gives CDR1 SEHNR, CDR2 FQNEAQ (reference sequence). V was clipped by 5 bases and J by 7 bases, with 18 bases between them. CDR3 in amino acids: CASSPEGGLMNEQFF. The DNA for the CDR3 is TGTGCCAGCAGCCCGGAAGGGGGGCTGATGAATGAGCAGTTCTTC. The variable domain in full, with the rest retrieved from reference TRBV7-9 and TRBJ2-1, is DTGVSQNPRHKITKRGQNVTFRCDPISEHNRLYWYRQTLGQGPEFLTYFQNEAQLEKSRLLSDRFSAERPKGSFSTLEIQRTEQGDSAMYLCASSPEGGLMNEQFFGPGTRLTVL.

The chain has TRBV4-2 and TRBJ2-5; TRBD1 is a possible D gene (6 bases). Germline assignment: CDR1 LGHNA and CDR2 YNFKEQ. V was clipped by 4 bases and J by 4 bases, with 22 bases between them. This CDR3 has 17 amino acids. The CDR3 DNA reads TGTGCCAGCAGCCTTCTAGCAGGGGCAGCTTCGAGAGAGACCCAGTACTTC. This gives the protein CASSLLAGAASRETQYF.

The CDR3 here is CASSLAPGNTIYF. The CDR3 coding sequence is TGCGCCAGCAGCTTGGCTCCGGGAAACACCATATATTTT. This chain connects TRBV5-1 to TRBJ1-3; the D is unclear. Trimming shortened V by 0 bases and J by 4 bases, and 5 bases separated the two germline ends. The germline gives CDR1 SGHRS, CDR2 YFSETQ. The CDR3 length is 13 residues. The entire variable domain, with the rest obtained from reference TRBV5-1 and TRBJ1-3, is as follows: KAGVTQTPRYLIKTRGQQVTLSCSPISGHRSVSWYQQTPGQGLQFLFEYFSETQRNKGNFPGRFSGRQFSNSRSEMNVSTLELGDSALYLCASSLAPGNTIYFGEGSWLTVV.

This clone was seen only once. The CDR3 loop reads CASRNPGGGAGANVLTF. The CDR3 DNA is TGTGCCAGTAGGAACCCAGGCGGGGGGGCTGGGGCCAACGTCCTGACTTTC. The rearrangement joins TRBV19 to TRBJ2-6; 9 nucleotides align to TRBD2. Per germline, CDR1 LNHDA and CDR2 SQIVND (reference sequence). V shed 6 bases, J shed 2 bases, and the junction held 8 bases outside the gene matches. The CDR3 contains 17 residues.

This rearrangement joins TRBV3-1 (or the pseudogene TRBV3-2) to TRBJ2-5; D is ambiguous. CDR1 is LGHDT, CDR2 YNNKEL, per germline (reference sequence). Trimming took off 4 bases at V and 1 base at J, with 10 bases between the two ends. The length of the CDR3 is 14 residues. CDR3 sequence (DNA): TGTGCCAGCAGCCTTAGGGCAGCCCAAGAGACCCAGTACTTC. This codes for CASSLRAAQETQYF.

This sequence joins TRBV10-1 and TRBJ1-1; TRBD1 aligns across 7 bases. The CDR3 runs to 15 residues. V was clipped by 0 bases and J by 4 bases; unmatched bases: 5. Germline V gene data show CDR1 as WNHNN and CDR2 as SYGVQD (reference sequence). The CDR3 coding sequence is TGCGCCAGCAGTGAGTCGGGACAGATCGGCACTGAAGCTTTCTTT. Translating it yields CASSESGQIGTEAFF.

This rearrangement joins TRBV7-3 to TRBJ2-1; 12 bases are a match to TRBD1. Germline assignment: CDR1 SGHTA and CDR2 FQGTGA. With V trimmed by 5 bases and J by 6 bases, 5 bases remained unmatched. There are 15 residues in the CDR3. The CDR3 reads CASSAGTGGRNEQFF. DNA of the CDR3: TGTGCCAGCAGCGCCGGGACAGGGGGCCGCAATGAGCAGTTCTTC.

The table lists this clone with a few counts. The chain links TRBV7-2 to TRBJ1-3, with unresolved D. The CDR3 sequence is 13 residues long. Germline V gives CDR1 SGHTA, CDR2 FQGNSA. Trimming removed 6 bases from V and 4 bases from J, with 10 bases in between. This chain's CDR3 is CASSSSQGNTIYF. The CDR3 DNA reads as TGTGCCAGCAGTTCGTCACAAGGAAACACCATATATTTT.

The chain carries TRBV11-2 and TRBJ2-5; D not certain. V was shortened by 8 bases and J by 5 bases, with 9 bases between the two germline ends. CDR1 SGHAT and CDR2 FQNNGV come from the germline V gene. The CDR3 is made up of 11 amino acids. The CDR3 sequence: CASVLGETQYF. In nucleotides, the CDR3 is TGTGCCAGCGTATTGGGGGAGACCCAGTACTTC.

The V call is TRBV30, the J call TRBJ1-2; a possible D gene is TRBD1 (5 bases). This CDR3 has 19 residues. V was trimmed by 1 base and J by 4 bases, leaving 28 bases between them. Looked up from germline, CDR1 is GTSNPN and CDR2 is SVGIG (reference sequence). CDR3 nucleotides: TGTGCCTGGAGTGCCCCCCGGACCAGATGGGGGTTGGAAGTCTATGGCTACACCTTC. It codes for CAWSAPRTRWGLEVYGYTF.

The rearrangement joins TRBV25-1 to TRBJ1-2, with TRBD1 matching over 7 bases. Germline V lookup: CDR1 MGHDK, CDR2 SYGVNS. The V gene end was trimmed by 1 base and the J gene end by 6 bases; junction bases not matched to a gene: 5. CDR3 length: 14 residues. CDR3 nucleotide sequence: TGTGCCAGCAGTGAATGGGGAGGGGGCAATGGCTACACCTTC. Protein sequence: CASSEWGGGNGYTF.

This sequence joins TRBV4-3 and TRBJ2-6; no reliable D call. The CDR3 extends over 15 amino acids. The V end lost 2 bases, the J end lost 6 bases, and 11 bases lay between the germline ends. Germline V lookup: CDR1 LGHNA, CDR2 YSLEER. CDR3 residues: CASSQSPSLANVLTF. In nucleotides, the CDR3 is TGCGCCAGCAGCCAATCCCCATCCTTGGCCAACGTCCTGACTTTC.

V and J are TRBV7-2 and TRBJ2-1; the match to TRBD2 covers 13 bases. CDR1 is SGHTA, CDR2 FQGNSA, per germline. CDR3 size: 15 residues. J lost 9 bases, V lost 1 base, and 3 bases had no gene match. The CDR3 protein is CASSLVGLAGAEQFF. The CDR3 DNA sequence: TGTGCCAGCAGCTTAGTAGGACTAGCGGGGGCTGAGCAGTTCTTC.

The rearrangement uses TRBV21-1 and TRBJ1-1. TRBV21-1 counts as a pseudogene. This CDR3 region has 21 residues. CDR3 in DNA: TGTGCCAGCAGCAAAGGGGGTCTGTCATACCGGGACCGCACCCCGAACACTGAAGCTTTCTTT. As protein: CASSKGGLSYRDRTPNTEAFF.

The gene calls are TRBV7-6 and TRBJ2-2; maybe TRBD2 (5 bases). The V and J ends lost 1 base and 3 bases respectively, with 12 bases between them. The CDR3 loop spans 16 amino acids. The germline CDR1 and CDR2 sequences are SGHVS and FNYEAQ. The CDR3 DNA sequence: TGTGCCAGCAGCTTAGAAGGCGGGTTTTACACCGGGGAGCTGTTTTTT. This gives the protein CASSLEGGFYTGELFF.

This chain uses TRBV11-2 with TRBJ2-7, with D perhaps matching TRBD1 (6 bases). The V gene's germline CDR1 is SGHAT and CDR2 FQNNGV. V was trimmed by 1 base and J by 7 bases, leaving 11 bases between them. There are 13 residues in the CDR3. CDR3 nucleotides: TGTGCCAGCAGCTTAGTTGGACAGACAGAGCAGTACGTC. Protein: CASSLVGQTEQYV.

V gene TRBV3-1 (or the pseudogene TRBV3-2) combines with J gene TRBJ2-1, with D maybe TRBD2 (6 bases). The V end lost 3 bases, the J end lost 6 bases, and 12 bases lay between the germline ends. This CDR3 has 14 amino acids. CDR1 and CDR2 from the germline V gene are LGHDT and YNNKEL (reference sequence). DNA for the CDR3: TGTGCCAGCAGCCAGACCGCGGAGGGCAATGAGCAGTTCTTC. The encoded protein is CASSQTAEGNEQFF.

The CDR3 DNA reads as TGCGCCAGCAGCTTGGCACGGGGGGGCCGGGAGACCCAGTACTTC. It codes for CASSLARGGRETQYF. The V gene is TRBV5-1, the J gene TRBJ2-5; 8 nucleotides line up with TRBD2. Per germline, CDR1 SGHRS and CDR2 YFSETQ. This CDR3 region has 15 residues. Trimming at V came to 0 bases and at J to 5 bases, leaving 6 bases not matched to a gene.